The 12 T cell receptor beta chains in this list originate from one sample, sequenced in a study of CD8 T cells in ankylosing spondylitis. TCRdb re-called the 5' RACE reads through MiXCR, storing one row per CDR3 protein. The sample has 250,000 or so distinct CDR3 sequences, approximately 20% seen once. Sequenced: blood, either unsorted or a sorted T cell fraction (not recorded which). These receptors were collected from a male donor with ankylosing spondylitis or in good health (not recorded which).

This clonotype came up a few times. DNA of the CDR3: TGTGCCACGAGGACAAGATTCACAGATACGCAGTATTTT. It yields the protein CATRTRFTDTQYF. The chain couples TRBV24-1 to TRBJ2-3; possible D gene TRBD1, 5 bases. The CDR3 has 13 residues. Germline lookup yields CDR1 KGHDR and CDR2 SFDVKD. V dropped 10 bases and J dropped 2 bases, with 12 bases sitting between them.

The chain couples TRBV20-1 to TRBJ2-7; tentatively, D is TRBD1 (6 bases). CDR3 length: 13 residues. V was cut by 0 bases and J by 6 bases, with 12 bases left in between. The germline CDR1 and CDR2 sequences are DFQATT and SNEGSKA (reference sequence). In DNA, the CDR3 is TGCAGTGCTAGAGAACAGGGCTCAGGCGAGCAGTACTTC. Amino acids: CSAREQGSGEQYF.

This clonotype was seen repeatedly, ten times or more. The chain carries TRBV15 and TRBJ2-4, with 10 bases aligning to TRBD2. J gave up 8 bases and V 1 base, and 14 bases lay outside the gene matches. The germline CDR1 and CDR2 sequences are LNHNV and YYDKDF (reference sequence). The CDR3 runs to 18 residues. CDR3 bases: TGTGCCACCAGCAGAGGAACAGTTTCTAGCGGGAGAGGGGACATTCAGTACTTC. This gives the protein CATSRGTVSSGRGDIQYF.

There are a few counts of this clonotype. The genes are TRBV5-1 and TRBJ2-7; 7 bases fit TRBD2. Germline V lookup: CDR1 SGHRS, CDR2 YFSETQ. The ends lost 4 bases at V and 0 bases at J; junction bases unmatched: 7. CDR3 length equals 15 residues. CDR3 in DNA: TGCGCCAGCAGCATAGCGGGCCATAGCTCCTACGAGCAGTACTTC. Translation: CASSIAGHSSYEQYF.

CDR3 sequence (DNA): TGTGCCAGCAGCAATGGGGCTAGCGGTCAAGAGACCCAGTACTTC. Translation: CASSNGASGQETQYF. This sequence joins TRBV27 and TRBJ2-5, with TRBD2 matching 7 bases. In germline, CDR1 is MNHEY, CDR2 SMNVEV (reference sequence). V lost 6 bases to trimming and J lost 2 bases; unmatched junction nucleotides: 9. CDR3 length: 15 residues.

The chain is built from TRBV12-3 or TRBV12-4 and TRBJ2-6; 12 positions agree with TRBD1. This CDR3 spans 17 amino acids. The trim removed 4 bases at V and 3 bases at J, leaving 4 bases unmatched. The DNA of the CDR3 is TGTGCCAGCAGTTCCCGGGACAGGGGGCGTGGGGCCAACGTCCTGACTTTC. Translating gives CASSSRDRGRGANVLTF.

This clonotype was seen a handful of times. This rearrangement joins TRBV27 to TRBJ2-7; TRBD2 matches 7 bases. V lost 5 bases and J lost 0; bases outside the gene matches: 10. Germline-derived CDR1 and CDR2 are MNHEY and SMNVEV (reference sequence). This CDR3 comprises 16 residues. The CDR3 reads CASSPHSSGASYEQYF. The CDR3 DNA reads TGTGCCAGCAGTCCACACTCTAGCGGAGCCTCCTACGAGCAGTACTTC.

In its sample, this clonotype was seen many times. The V and J genes are TRBV29-1 and TRBJ2-7, with 11 bases fitting TRBD2. V was pared by 7 bases and J by 4 bases, with 3 bases of the junction left unmatched. Germline V gene sequence: CDR1 SQVTM, CDR2 ANQGSEA. This CDR3 has 12 amino acids. The CDR3 nucleotides are TGCAGCGCGGGACTAGCGGTTTACGAGCAGTACTTC. Amino acid sequence: CSAGLAVYEQYF.

The V call is TRBV3-1, the J call TRBJ2-7; 12 nucleotides agree with TRBD2. With V trimmed by 8 bases and J by 5 bases, 10 bases remained unmatched. The CDR3 is made up of 15 amino acids. In germline, CDR1 is LGHDT, CDR2 YNNKEL (reference sequence). In DNA, the CDR3 is TGTGCCAGCTACCTCCGACTAGCGGGAGCCCACGAGCAGTACTTC. Its translation is CASYLRLAGAHEQYF.

The V gene is TRBV5-1, the J gene TRBJ2-1; TRBD1 agrees at 7 bases. The CDR3 contains 16 residues. The V gene end was trimmed by 0 bases and the J gene end by 1 base; junction bases not matched to a gene: 4. Germline assignment: CDR1 SGHRS and CDR2 YFSETQ. Here the CDR3 reads CASSLAPTGSYNEQFF. The CDR3 nucleotides are TGCGCCAGCAGCTTGGCCCCGACAGGGTCCTACAATGAGCAGTTCTTC.

This clonotype was observed a handful of times. J is TRBJ2-7 and V is TRBV20-1, with 9 bases aligning to TRBD2. After removal of 0 bases from V and 2 bases from J, the junction contained 5 bases not matched to a gene. The CDR3 covers 15 residues. Germline V gene data show CDR1 as DFQATT and CDR2 as SNEGSKA (reference sequence). The DNA of the CDR3 is TGCAGTGCTAGAGATATCCGCGGGAGGGCCTACGAGCAGTACTTC. Protein sequence: CSARDIRGRAYEQYF.

In this sample, this clonotype turned up many times. This sequence joins TRBV20-1 and TRBJ2-5; D ambiguous. Germline V gene data show CDR1 as DFQATT and CDR2 as SNEGSKA (reference sequence). CDR3 length equals 14 residues. Trimming pared 3 bases from V and 5 bases from J, leaving 16 bases between. CDR3 protein: CSASMQDLGETQYF. The DNA for the CDR3 is TGCAGTGCTAGTATGCAGGACCTCGGGGAGACCCAGTACTTC.